This T cell receptor (beta chain) comes out of a study of blood T cell repertoires in COVID-19. Study information: Sites across the United States, Italy and Spain contributed samples from acute and convalescent COVID-19. The analysed material was cDNA or gDNA that came from T cells, B-cell-depleted T cells, or PBMCs.

Original data processing: Using reference gene primer amplification, nucleated cell counts were estimated. TCRdb's table, derived via immunoSEQ multiplex PCR, lists solely in-frame clones and lacks some. V and J calls plus clone size are reproduced from that table; the DNA served to infer D and trimming. The sample comprises tens of thousands of clones, about three quarters of which are singletons, and more than 20% rests with the top ten. In this sample, this clone turned up a few times. In germline, CDR1 is SGHRS, CDR2 YFSETQ. The junction had 11 bases not matched to a gene; V was cut back by 4 bases and J by 4 bases. The CDR3 runs 16 residues.

The rearrangement uses TRBV5-1 and TRBJ2-1; TRBD2 aligns across 7 bases. The TCR comes from a man in his forties or fifties with active or convalescent COVID-19. Sequenced input: peripheral blood. Written as DNA, the CDR3 is TGCGCCAGCAGCCAAGGACTAGTCACCTTGTACAATGAGCAGTTCTTC. This sequence encodes CASSQGLVTLYNEQFF. Together with reference TRBV5-1 and TRBJ2-1, the CDR3 gives the full variable domain: KAGVTQTPRYLIKTRGQQVTLSCSPISGHRSVSWYQQTPGQGLQFLFEYFSETQRNKGNFPGRFSGRQFSNSRSEMNVSTLELGDSALYLCASSQGLVTLYNEQFFGPGTRLTVL.